Following are 26 T cell receptor beta chains from one sample sequenced in a study of shared clonotypes between healthy human individuals. Measured with immunoSEQ multiplex PCR; TCRdb has only the in-frame clones, and not every one. The sample contains about 2.1 million clones, 90% to 95% of which appear only once. As defined, naive CD8 cells were CD45RO-negative and positively selected for CCR7, with terminally differentiated effector memory CD45RA+ cells excluded. The sample taken for sequencing was naive CD8+ T cells from PBMCs. These receptors were collected from a man aged 18 to 29 in good health. Some clones in this sample may be carry-over from other donors' samples.

V is TRBV15 and J is TRBJ2-2, with 11 bases matching TRBD2. The CDR3 contains 16 residues. The germline V gene encodes CDR1 LNHNV and CDR2 YYDKDF (reference sequence). J was trimmed by 6 bases and V by 7 bases; bases with no gene match: 10. In DNA, the CDR3 is TGTGCCACCACACCGTCTAGCGGGAGGACGGCCGGGGAGCTGTTTTTT. The encoded protein is CATTPSSGRTAGELFF.

The rearrangement links TRBV5-1 to TRBJ2-4; D might be TRBD2 (5 bases). This CDR3 contains 18 residues. Germline loops: CDR1 SGHRS, CDR2 YFSETQ. Trimming took 0 bases from V and 3 from J, leaving 19 bases between them. The CDR3, as DNA: TGCGCCAGCAGCTTGGCCGGTGGTTTACGGGGTGGCAAAAACATTCAGTACTTC. This codes for CASSLAGGLRGGKNIQYF.

The chain carries TRBV6-5 and TRBJ2-7; possibly TRBD1 or TRBD2 for D (5 bases each). V lost 4 bases to trimming and J lost 6 bases, with 13 bases between them. This CDR3 contains 13 residues. Germline lookup yields CDR1 MNHEY and CDR2 SVGAGI. The CDR3 region has the DNA TGTGCCAGCAGTTCGGGACCCTTTACCGAGCAGTACTTC. This sequence encodes CASSSGPFTEQYF.

The chain combines TRBV19 with TRBJ2-3; 13 bases map to TRBD2. CDR3 length: 16 amino acids. CDR1 and CDR2 from the germline V gene are LNHDA and SQIVND (reference sequence). V gave up 3 bases and J gave up 5 bases; unmatched junction bases: 5. The CDR3: CASSITSGRAVDTQYF. CDR3 DNA sequence: TGTGCCAGTAGTATTACTAGCGGGAGGGCCGTAGATACGCAGTATTTT.

The chain is built from TRBV27 and TRBJ1-1, with no clear D. There are 13 residues in the CDR3. V was pared by 10 bases and J by 4 bases, with 16 bases between. Germline lookup yields CDR1 MNHEY and CDR2 SMNVEV (reference sequence). The CDR3 DNA is TGTGCCACCGCGTCCGACCCGGGCACTGAAGCTTTCTTT. Its protein product is CATASDPGTEAFF.

CDR3 loop: CASSRDKGRAGELFF. Here the CDR3 DNA reads TGTGCCAGCAGCCGAGATAAGGGTCGGGCCGGGGAGCTGTTTTTT. V is TRBV14 and J is TRBJ2-2; D unresolved. This CDR3 has 15 amino acids. Germline values: CDR1 SGHDN, CDR2 FVKESK. With 4 bases removed from V and 6 bases from J, the gap between germline ends came to 15 bases.

The chain employs TRBV5-6 and TRBJ1-1; D is possibly TRBD1 (6 bases). CDR3 length: 13 amino acids. CDR1 is SGHDT and CDR2 is YYEEEE in the germline V gene. V was cut by 3 bases and J by 11 bases, with 17 bases left in between. CDR3 sequence: CASSSRTGRWAFF. The CDR3 region has the DNA TGTGCCAGCAGCTCACGAACAGGGAGGTGGGCTTTCTTT.

The chain is built from TRBV10-2 and TRBJ2-2, with TRBD2 matching over 9 bases. The ends lost 7 bases at V and 7 bases at J; junction bases unmatched: 16. The CDR3 runs to 17 residues. Germline CDR1 and CDR2: WSHSY and SAAADI. The CDR3, as DNA: TGCGCCAGCACGCCCTCGAGACTAGCGGCGATCAACGGGGAGCTGTTTTTT. It specifies CASTPSRLAAINGELFF.

This chain uses TRBV27 with TRBJ2-3; D tentatively fits TRBD1 or TRBD2 (5 bases each). The CDR3 spans 18 residues. Trimming took 4 bases from V and 1 from J, leaving 21 bases between them. Germline lookup yields CDR1 MNHEY and CDR2 SMNVEV (reference sequence). The CDR3 protein is CASSYLSGPLGGTDTQYF. CDR3 sequence (DNA): TGTGCCAGCAGTTATTTGTCAGGACCCCTGGGGGGCACAGATACGCAGTATTTT.

This clone was seen only once. The sample has other DNA sequences that encode this CDR3 too. The chain recombines TRBV19 with TRBJ2-6, with D hard to call. The V gene's germline CDR1 is LNHDA and CDR2 SQIVND (reference sequence). There are 12 residues in the CDR3. Trimming shortened V by 6 bases and J by 0 bases, and 0 bases separated the two germline ends. The CDR3 DNA reads TGTGCCAGTAGCTCTGGGGCCAACGTCCTGACTTTC. Its translation is CASSSGANVLTF. Full variable domain (missing parts from reference TRBV19 and TRBJ2-6): DGGITQSPKYLFRKEGQNVTLSCEQNLNHDAMYWYRQDPGQGLRLIYYSQIVNDFQKGDIAEGYSVSREKKESFPLTVTSAQKNPTAFYLCASSSGANVLTFGAGSRLTVL.

The chain is built from TRBV10-2 and TRBJ2-2; D not resolved. This CDR3 contains 12 residues. Between the trimmed V and J ends, which lost 6 bases and 5 bases, there was a span of 7 bases. From germline, CDR1 is WSHSY and CDR2 SAAADI. CDR3 DNA: TGCGCCAGCAGCCCTAGTACCGGGGAGCTGTTTTTT. This gives the protein CASSPSTGELFF.

On this clone itself: Additional DNA sequences in this sample encode the identical CDR3. The chain employs TRBV27 and TRBJ2-2; D remains unclear. Germline CDR1 MNHEY, CDR2 SMNVEV (reference sequence). This CDR3 is built from 14 residues. Trimming removed 3 bases from V and 0 bases from J, with 5 bases in between. CDR3 in DNA: TGTGCCAGCAGTTTCGGAGCGAACACCGGGGAGCTGTTTTTT. Encoded protein: CASSFGANTGELFF.

The chain recombines TRBV7-9 with TRBJ1-5; a weak D match, TRBD1 (5 bases). This CDR3 is built from 16 residues. V was cut by 0 bases and J by 3 bases, with 12 bases left in between. Germline V gene data show CDR1 as SEHNR and CDR2 as FQNEAQ (reference sequence). The CDR3 here is CASSLALGGYNQPQHF. For the CDR3, the DNA is TGTGCCAGCAGCTTAGCGCTGGGGGGATACAATCAGCCCCAGCATTTT.

To note about this clone: Other DNA sequences in this sample translate to the same CDR3. The CDR3 loop reads CASSLVGGNTEAFF. The CDR3 region has the DNA TGTGCCAGCAGTTTGGTAGGTGGGAACACTGAAGCTTTCTTT. The genes are TRBV27 and TRBJ1-1; no reliable D call. Germline CDR1 reads MNHEY; CDR2 reads SMNVEV (reference sequence). This CDR3 region has 14 residues. The V end was cut by 3 bases, the J end by 1 base, with 9 bases between.

The chain combines TRBV18 with TRBJ2-2, with D possibly TRBD2 on 5 matching bases. CDR3 length equals 14 residues. V was clipped by 6 bases and J by 7 bases, with 15 bases between them. Per the germline V gene, CDR1 is KGHSH and CDR2 is LQKENI. CDR3 nucleotides: TGTGCCAGCTCCCGAGAGAGGGCCCACGGGGAGCTGTTTTTT. This translates into CASSRERAHGELFF. Variable domain in full (rest from reference TRBV18 and TRBJ2-2): NAGVMQNPRHLVRRRGQEARLRCSPMKGHSHVYWYRQLPEEGLKFMVYLQKENIIDESGMPKERFSAEFPKEGPSILRIQQVVRGDSAAYFCASSRERAHGELFFGEGSRLTVL.

The J gene is TRBJ2-7, the V gene TRBV29-1; D perhaps matches TRBD2 (7 bases). From germline, CDR1 is SQVTM and CDR2 ANQGSEA. V was pared by 6 bases and J by 6 bases, with 12 bases between. The CDR3 totals 11 residues. Written as DNA, the CDR3 is TGCAGCGTGGGGGAGGGGGGCGAGCAGTACTTC. Its protein is CSVGEGGEQYF.

This CDR3 reads CASSLFTYGYTF. The CDR3 DNA reads as TGTGCCAGCAGCTTATTTACCTATGGCTACACCTTC. The chain carries TRBV7-9 and TRBJ1-2; no firm D call. Between the trimmed V and J ends, which lost 2 bases and 4 bases, there was a span of 5 bases. CDR1 SEHNR and CDR2 FQNEAQ come from the germline V gene (reference sequence). The CDR3 is made up of 12 amino acids.

About this clone itself: The same CDR3 can be traced to other DNA sequences in this sample. The chain has TRBV2 and TRBJ2-7, with D perhaps TRBD1 (6 bases). The CDR3 totals 13 residues. Trimming shortened V by 7 bases and J by 2 bases, and 12 bases separated the two germline ends. Germline V lookup: CDR1 SNHLY, CDR2 FYNNEI. CDR3 region: CASKERGTYEQYF. CDR3 in DNA: TGTGCCAGCAAGGAGAGGGGGACCTACGAGCAGTACTTC.

The chain employs TRBV27 and TRBJ2-2; D call uncertain. The ends were cut back, 2 bases at V and 0 bases at J, with 7 bases in the middle. Germline-derived CDR1 and CDR2 are MNHEY and SMNVEV (reference sequence). The CDR3 is made up of 15 amino acids. The CDR3 protein is CASSLGIPNTGELFF. In DNA form, the CDR3 reads TGTGCCAGCAGTTTAGGGATACCGAACACCGGGGAGCTGTTTTTT.

The CDR3 loop is CASSENRDNEQFF. CDR3 nucleotide sequence: TGTGCCAGCAGTGAAAACAGGGACAATGAGCAGTTCTTC. This chain uses TRBV6-1 with TRBJ2-1, with D perhaps matching TRBD1 (6 bases). This CDR3 comprises 13 residues. In germline, CDR1 is MNHNS, CDR2 SASEGT. V was trimmed by 2 bases and J by 5 bases, leaving 7 bases between them.

The rearrangement links TRBV9 to TRBJ2-7, with D maybe TRBD1 (6 bases). The CDR3 has 16 residues. Germline V CDR1 and CDR2: SGDLS, YYNGEE. V lost 4 bases, J lost 4 bases, and 21 bases lay in between. Here the CDR3 reads CASSLSGTSVFYEQYF. The CDR3 bases are TGTGCCAGCAGCCTCTCCGGGACAAGTGTCTTTTACGAGCAGTACTTC.

A note on this clone: Other DNA sequences in this specimen translate into the identical CDR3. V gene TRBV27 combines with J gene TRBJ1-5; D unclear. Germline V CDR1 and CDR2: MNHEY, SMNVEV (reference sequence). The ends were cut back, 3 bases at V and 1 base at J, with 7 bases in the middle. This CDR3 region has 14 residues. The CDR3, as DNA: TGTGCCAGCAGTTTCGGAGGGAGCAATCAGCCCCAGCATTTT. It translates to CASSFGGSNQPQHF.

In its sample, this clone was seen a few times. The chain links TRBV9 to TRBJ1-1; 7 bases line up with TRBD1. Germline values: CDR1 SGDLS, CDR2 YYNGEE. This CDR3 is 18 amino acids long. Trimming took 5 bases from V and 0 from J; bases not matched to a gene: 16. The CDR3 DNA reads as TGTGCCAGCAGTGAAGAGGGAGCAGGGGGAGTGATGAACACTGAAGCTTTCTTT. Translated: CASSEEGAGGVMNTEAFF. The full variable domain, with the rest looked up from reference TRBV9 and TRBJ1-1, is DSGVTQTPKHLITATGQRVTLRCSPRSGDLSVYWYQQSLDQGLQFLIQYYNGEERAKGNILERFSAQQFPDLHSELNLSSLELGDSALYFCASSEEGAGGVMNTEAFFGQGTRLTVV.

The J gene is TRBJ2-1, the V gene TRBV7-2; perhaps TRBD1 as D (6 bases). Trimming removed 6 bases from V and 2 bases from J, with 20 bases in between. Germline CDR1 reads SGHTA; CDR2 reads FQGNSA. The CDR3 spans 17 residues. The CDR3 DNA is TGTGCCAGCAGTCACCCCTTCGATGGGGACACCTACAATGAGCAGTTCTTC. Translating gives CASSHPFDGDTYNEQFF.

The chain employs TRBV4-3 and TRBJ2-1, with 9 bases identical to TRBD2. Germline V gives CDR1 LGHNA, CDR2 YSLEER. J lost 10 bases, V lost 0 bases, and 10 bases had no gene match. The CDR3 sequence is 16 residues long. The CDR3 spells CASSQDGASGAQEQFF. The CDR3 nucleotides read TGCGCCAGCAGCCAAGATGGGGCTAGCGGGGCCCAAGAGCAGTTCTTC.

V and J are TRBV9 and TRBJ1-2, with TRBD1 matching 9 bases. The length of the CDR3 is 18 residues. The germline gives CDR1 SGDLS, CDR2 YYNGEE. Trimming removed 3 bases from V and 4 bases from J; junction bases left unmatched: 16. Here the CDR3 DNA reads TGTGCCAGCAGCGGAAACCTTGGAGGGACAGGGTCCGGCTATGGCTACACCTTC. This encodes CASSGNLGGTGSGYGYTF. The whole variable domain, filled in from reference TRBV9 and TRBJ1-2, reads DSGVTQTPKHLITATGQRVTLRCSPRSGDLSVYWYQQSLDQGLQFLIQYYNGEERAKGNILERFSAQQFPDLHSELNLSSLELGDSALYFCASSGNLGGTGSGYGYTFGSGTRLTVV.